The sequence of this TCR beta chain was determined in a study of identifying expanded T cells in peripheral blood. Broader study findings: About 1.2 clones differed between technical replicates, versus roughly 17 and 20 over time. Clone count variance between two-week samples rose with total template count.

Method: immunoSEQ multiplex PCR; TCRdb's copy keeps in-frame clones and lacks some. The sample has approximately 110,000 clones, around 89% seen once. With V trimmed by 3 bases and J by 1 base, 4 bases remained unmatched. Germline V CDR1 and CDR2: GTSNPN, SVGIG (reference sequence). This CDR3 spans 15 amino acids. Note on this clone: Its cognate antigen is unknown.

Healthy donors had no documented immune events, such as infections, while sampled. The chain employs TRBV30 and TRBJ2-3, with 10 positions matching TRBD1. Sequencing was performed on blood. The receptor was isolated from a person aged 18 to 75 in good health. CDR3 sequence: CAWSPGTGGTDTQYF. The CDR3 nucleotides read TGTGCCTGGAGCCCCGGGACAGGGGGCACAGATACGCAGTATTTT. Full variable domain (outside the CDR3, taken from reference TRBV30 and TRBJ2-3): SQTIHQWPATLVQPVGSPLSLECTVEGTSNPNLYWYRQAAGRGLQLLFYSVGIGQISSEVPQNLSASRPQDRQFILSSKKLLLSDSGFYLCAWSPGTGGTDTQYFGPGTRLTVL.